Below are 7 T cell receptor beta chains sequenced from a single sample in a study of CXCR3-negative and CXCR3-positive naive CD8 T cells (dated by TCRdb to the late 2010s). Broad study findings and their caveats: Compared with CXCR3-negative naive cells, CXCR3-positive naive cells had TRB CDR3s with higher hydrophobicity (lower Kidera factor 4), lower energy, and higher strength and volume indices.

The reads were generated on a NextSeq 550. The Human TCR Profiling Kit (MiLaboratory) was used to prepare UMI-labeled 5' RACE TRB cDNA libraries. TCRdb reprocessed the reads and lists each CDR3 protein sequence as a single entry, with no DNA. This specimen's table enumerates under 70,000 distinct CDR3 sequences. The ten largest clones represent around 5% of the sample. Their antigens remain unidentified. Sequencing was carried out using naive CXCR3+ CD8+ T cells from blood. Read against the paper, the sample's cell subset or site label means: CD45RO-CCR7+CD27+CD95- naive CD8+ T cells expressing CXCR3 (TNR3+). The receptors come from a human donor in good health. Some clones in this sample may be carry-over from other donors' samples.

The chain uses TRBV21-1 and TRBJ1-6; TCRdb returns TRBD1, unconfirmable since there is no DNA. TRBV21-1 is a known pseudogene. The CDR3 is 16 residues long. The CDR3 spells CASSGTGVGGYSPLHF.

The chain links TRBV20-1 to TRBJ1-4; TCRdb designates TRBD1, a call that cannot be tested without DNA. The CDR3 has 13 residues. Germline V gene data show CDR1 as DFQATT and CDR2 as SNEGSKA (reference sequence). The CDR3 loop reads CSAPDRDNEKLFF.

This CDR3 reads CASSSPASPSTDTQYF. V is TRBV6-5 and J is TRBJ2-3; the D gene TCRdb calls, TRBD1, cannot be checked with no DNA. CDR3 size: 16 residues. Per germline, CDR1 MNHEY and CDR2 SVGAGI.

The chain carries TRBV9 and TRBJ2-1; TCRdb's D call, TRBD2, is unchecked because there is no DNA. The CDR3 covers 14 residues. Germline values: CDR1 SGDLS, CDR2 YYNGEE. The CDR3 loop is CASSVGGDYNEQFF.

This chain uses TRBV19 with TRBJ2-1; TCRdb lists TRBD2, though no DNA is available to test this call. This CDR3 contains 16 residues. Looked up from germline, CDR1 is LNHDA and CDR2 is SQIVND (reference sequence). The chain's CDR3 is CASSLLAGGDYNEQFF. The full variable domain, with the rest looked up from reference TRBV19 and TRBJ2-1, is DGGITQSPKYLFRKEGQNVTLSCEQNLNHDAMYWYRQDPGQGLRLIYYSQIVNDFQKGDIAEGYSVSREKKESFPLTVTSAQKNPTAFYLCASSLLAGGDYNEQFFGPGTRLTVL.

The J gene is TRBJ1-1, the V gene TRBV3-1; the TCRdb D gene call, TRBD1, has no DNA to confirm it. CDR1 LGHDT and CDR2 YNNKEL come from the germline V gene (reference sequence). This CDR3 comprises 17 residues. The CDR3 protein is CASSYLPTGTKDTEAFF.

The rearrangement joins TRBV14 to TRBJ1-3; TCRdb selects TRBD1, and the lack of DNA leaves this call unchecked. In germline, CDR1 is SGHDN, CDR2 FVKESK. The CDR3 has 17 residues. The chain's CDR3 is CASSQAGTGHSGNTIYF.